What follows is one T cell receptor beta chain and its context. No cognate antigen has been identified for it. The sample holds no much larger clone one base away, and base qualities are not on file. This sample is drawn from a study of response to subunit inactivated influenza vaccine (dated by TCRdb to between 2018 and 2020). Study-wide context: Deep quantitative T cell receptor repertoire profiling was used in the study to track responses to a trivalent subunit inactivated influenza vaccine.

The CDR3 has 14 amino acids, counting the end cysteine and phenylalanine. Here the CDR3 DNA is all that survives: 42 bases in frame from base 1. As encoded in the germline V gene, CDR1 is SNHLY while CDR2 is FYNNEI. Trimming takes 7 bases from V and 2 bases from J, and the germline ends sit 15 bases apart. Broader findings and caveats from the paper: According to the authors, only a limited number of new T cells may be recruited by each seasonal influenza vaccination.

Libraries were constructed by RT-PCR. The run used an Illumina HiSeq 2500. TCRdb trimmed public reads at Q25 via fastp, called clones via MiXCR and kept in-frame beta chains. CDR3 protein duplicates are merged, each entry listing the most common genes and DNA. This sample is represented by 500,000 to 700,000 distinct CDR3 sequences; roughly a quarter of them were singletons. The ten biggest clones cover 2.5% to 3.5% of the sample. In addition, the sample was reused for a study of T cells expressing NK-cell markers. Drawing on the second study: TCR beta cDNA libraries were made by 5'RACE template switching that added a universal primer site and unique molecular identifiers. Three sorted T-cell subsets (CD3+CD56+NKG2C+, CD3+CD56+NKG2C- and CD3+CD56-NKG2C+) from roughly eight donors had their TCR beta-chain repertoires profiled. Among the eight sequenced donors, seven were HCMV-seropositive and one was HCMV-seronegative. In several experiments an anti-gammadeltaTCR antibody was added to restrict sorting to alphabetaTCR-expressing T cells. In six donors, the dominant CD3+CD56+NKG2C+ clonotypes were found to rank among the top 10 CD8+ clonotypes and to make up about 1.0-8% of CD8+ T cells. Those dominant clonotypes were again the most abundant among CD3+CD56-NKG2C+ cells in several donors, at about 28.3-60.1%. It remained unclear whether the expanded NKG2C-expressing T cell clones were specific for HCMV antigens. The study sequenced eight donors, all healthy volunteers chosen at random: three men and five women. To determine HCMV serostatus, a commercial ELISA kit was used to detect HCMV-specific IgG in serum. Peripheral blood mononuclear cells were isolated from blood by Ficoll density gradient centrifugation. Magnetic immunoseparation with Miltenyi isolation kits was used to isolate CD4+ and CD8+ T cells from PBMC. cDNA synthesis was primed from the TCR beta constant segment, followed by two successive PCR amplification steps. The libraries were sequenced on Illumina HiSeq 2000/2500, MiSeq or NextSeq, producing 2 x 150 bp reads. MIGEC was used to demultiplex reads and group reads by UMI, and MiTCR was used to assemble and quantify clonotypes. Only TCR cDNA sequences supported by at least two reads were kept to exclude erroneous sequences. Downstream repertoire analysis used the tcR package, and clonotypes were matched across fractions by CDR3 nucleotide sequence plus V segment. VDJmatch was used to annotate antigen specificity against VDJdb, with one amino acid substitution allowed in CDR3.

Recombination joined TRBV2 with TRBJ2-7; the D gene cannot be resolved reliably. This TCR derives from a middle-aged man who received an inactivated influenza vaccine. Donor details come from another sample of the same person, matched by shared clones. Source: CD4+ T cells sorted from PBMCs, taken 11 to 12 days after vaccination. The CDR3 region: CASIPGGRPYEQYF. The sequenced DNA: TGTGCCAGCATTCCCGGTGGACGGCCCTACGAGCAGTACTTC.